This T cell receptor (beta chain) originates from a study of blood T cell repertoires in COVID-19. Across the whole study: From the United States, Italy and Spain came samples of acute and convalescent COVID-19.

Authors' methods: Reference gene primers were amplified, and this amplification served to estimate nucleated cell counts. The data were produced by immunoSEQ multiplex PCR, yet TCRdb's version contains in-frame clones alone and is incomplete. V and J calls and clone size are those listed in that table; D and trimming were worked out from the DNA. This table has about 210,000 clones, around 90% appearing once. The cohort comprised adults aged about 18 to 90 years residing in under 30 US areas. Participant-reported clinical history was the basis for cohort assignment. The CDR3 runs 19 residues. V lost 4 bases and J lost 6, with 28 bases in between. From germline, CDR1 is LGHDT and CDR2 YNNKEL (reference sequence).

The TCR comes from a man aged 18-30 years with acute COVID-19. The source material was PBMCs or T cells enriched from blood (not recorded which). This chain joins TRBV3-1 (or the pseudogene TRBV3-2) and TRBJ2-1; the D gene is possibly TRBD2 (5 bases). CDR3 protein: CASSPPHTRTRGGVNEQFF. DNA of the CDR3: TGTGCCAGCAGCCCCCCCCACACCCGGACCCGGGGTGGAGTCAATGAGCAGTTCTTC.